The 7 T cell receptor beta chains reported below all come from one sample, sequenced in a study of cytomegalovirus exposure and HLA in healthy donors. With 60 Vbeta and 13 Jbeta primers, the PCR was carried out. Sequencing used immunoSEQ multiplex PCR; TCRdb keeps in-frame clones, though not all of them. The sample records about 160,000 clones, 70% to 90% being singletons. The sequenced material came from PBMCs. Every receptor here comes from a male donor in good health and CMV-seronegative.

The rearrangement joins TRBV5-6 to TRBJ2-7; 14 bases fit TRBD2. The V gene end was trimmed by 4 bases and the J gene end by 2 bases; junction bases not matched to a gene: 2. The germline V gene has CDR1 SGHDT and CDR2 YYEEEE. The CDR3 contains 15 residues. This chain's CDR3 is CASSAGLAGAYEQYF. CDR3 bases: TGTGCCAGCAGCGCGGGACTAGCGGGAGCCTACGAGCAGTACTTC. The entire variable domain, with the rest obtained from reference TRBV5-6 and TRBJ2-7, is as follows: DAGVTQSPTHLIKTRGQQVTLRCSPKSGHDTVSWYQQALGQGPQFIFQYYEEEERQRGNFPDRFSGHQFPNYSSELNVNALLLGDSALYLCASSAGLAGAYEQYFGPGTRLTVT.

The rearrangement joins TRBV9 to TRBJ2-6, with 7 nucleotides matching TRBD1. The CDR3 runs 20 residues. Germline V gene sequence: CDR1 SGDLS, CDR2 YYNGEE. The trim removed 4 bases at V and 0 bases at J, leaving 16 bases unmatched. The CDR3 DNA sequence: TGTGCCAGCAGCCAAATGACAGGGCCGAGTCTATTCTCTGGGGCCAACGTCCTGACTTTC. As protein: CASSQMTGPSLFSGANVLTF.

The chain links TRBV11-2 to TRBJ1-3; D not certain. Germline loops: CDR1 SGHAT, CDR2 FQNNGV. V was trimmed by 5 bases and J by 1 base, leaving 12 bases between them. This CDR3 contains 15 residues. Here the CDR3 DNA reads TGTGCCAGCAGCGGAGGTAGACGTTCTGGAAACACCATATATTTT. Amino acid sequence: CASSGGRRSGNTIYF.

This clone was observed once. The genes are TRBV7-2 and TRBJ2-1, with D possibly being TRBD2 (6 bases). Germline V lookup: CDR1 SGHTA, CDR2 FQGNSA. Trimming shortened V by 2 bases and J by 7 bases, and 27 bases separated the two germline ends. The CDR3 totals 19 residues. The CDR3 sequence: CASSLTRMVGGTRGNEQFF. The DNA for the CDR3 is TGTGCCAGCAGCTTAACGCGAATGGTTGGCGGGACTCGGGGGAATGAGCAGTTCTTC.

This sequence joins TRBV7-9 and TRBJ2-1; 7 bases line up with TRBD1. The germline V gene has CDR1 SEHNR and CDR2 FQNEAQ (reference sequence). With V trimmed by 5 bases and J by 6 bases, 13 bases remained unmatched. The CDR3 is made up of 16 amino acids. The CDR3 region has the DNA TGTGCCAGCAGCCGAGGGGGCGTTCATAGGGCCAATGAGCAGTTCTTC. It yields the protein CASSRGGVHRANEQFF.

This chain connects TRBV7-3 to TRBJ2-3, with a weak D call TRBD1 (6 bases). Germline V CDR1 and CDR2: SGHTA, FQGTGA. V lost 0 bases, J lost 4 bases, and 14 bases lay in between. CDR3 length equals 16 residues. The CDR3 bases are TGTGCCAGCAGCTTAACGGGTTCTAACAGGGCAGATACGCAGTATTTT. It translates to CASSLTGSNRADTQYF.

The chain has TRBV28 and TRBJ2-7; D not resolved. Germline CDR1 is MDHEN and CDR2 is SYDVKM. V lost 1 base, J lost 7 bases, and 14 bases lay in between. The length of the CDR3 is 14 residues. This CDR3 is CASSLSTRKREQYF. As DNA, the CDR3 is TGTGCCAGCAGTTTATCGACACGCAAACGGGAGCAGTACTTC.